This is a list of T cell receptor beta chains from one sample in a study of T cells after yellow fever vaccination. Using its own MiXCR run on the 5' RACE reads, TCRdb lists one record per CDR3 protein. The table includes a few hundred thousand distinct CDR3 sequences, approximately 7% detected once. Sequenced material: PBMCs, taken 35 to 50 days after the first yellow fever vaccination. These receptors all come from a man between 18 and 29 years old who received the YFV17D yellow fever vaccine. The CDR3 runs from the conserved cysteine through the conserved F or W. A D gene is named only where the DNA matches it firmly. Clone size is shown for a subset of rows, as once, few, many or a class of expanded clone.

TRBJ1-1 | TRBV5-1 | . | . | CASSLAGRRNMNTEAFF | TGCGCCAGCAGCTTGGCGGGACGAAGGAACATGAACACTGAAGCTTTCTTT
TRBJ2-3 | TRBV9 | few | . | CASSVEVQGTDTQYF | TGTGCCAGCAGCGTAGAGGTACAGGGCACAGATACGCAGTATTTT
TRBJ2-7 | TRBV7-6 | few | TRBD1 | CASSRDRGGSEQYF | TGTGCCAGCAGCCGGGACAGGGGGGGGAGCGAGCAGTACTTC
TRBJ2-7 | TRBV11-1 | . | . | CASSLPDRYINFSYEQYF | TGTGCCAGCAGCTTGCCGGACAGATATATTAACTTTTCCTACGAGCAGTACTTC
TRBJ2-2 | TRBV12-3/TRBV12-4 | few | TRBD2 | CASGLIGTSGGTGELFF | TGTGCCAGCGGACTCATAGGGACTAGCGGGGGCACCGGGGAGCTGTTTTTT
TRBJ2-5 | TRBV18 | many | . | CASSPRNQETQYF | TGTGCCAGCTCACCTAGAAACCAAGAGACCCAGTACTTC
TRBJ2-3 | TRBV6-4 | . | . | CASSVGTRTTDTQYF | TGTGCCAGCAGTGTTGGGACCCGTACCACAGATACGCAGTATTTT
TRBJ2-3 | TRBV3-1 | few | TRBD2 | CASSLSTELAGGHTGTDTQYF | TGTGCCAGCAGCCTATCCACTGAACTAGCGGGGGGACACACGGGCACAGATACGCAGTATTTT
TRBJ1-2 | TRBV15 | . | . | CATSRAGAGNYGYTF | TGTGCCACCAGCAGAGCTGGAGCAGGAAACTATGGCTACACCTTC
TRBJ2-1 | TRBV7-2 | many | TRBD1 | CASSLGDRRYNEQFF | TGTGCCAGCAGCTTAGGGGACAGGAGGTACAATGAGCAGTTCTTC
TRBJ2-1 | TRBV12-3/TRBV12-4 | few | . | CASSFGWAGYNEQFF | TGTGCCAGCAGTTTTGGTTGGGCAGGATACAATGAGCAGTTCTTC
TRBJ2-7 | TRBV5-1 | few | TRBD1 | CASSLYRGDEQYF | TGCGCCAGCAGCTTGTACAGGGGCGACGAGCAGTACTTC
TRBJ1-1 | TRBV25-1 | . | TRBD1 | CASRPDREDEAFF | TGTGCCAGCCGCCCGGACAGGGAGGATGAAGCTTTCTTT
TRBJ2-1 | TRBV5-1 | . | . | CASSLARGNHIYNEQFF | TGCGCCAGCAGCTTGGCCAGGGGCAATCATATCTACAATGAGCAGTTCTTC
TRBJ1-4 | TRBV21-1 | . | . | CASSKAEGEKLFF | TGTGCCAGCAGCAAAGCGGAGGGTGAAAAACTGTTTTTT
TRBJ2-7 | TRBV7-3 | few | . | CASSLSSFHEQYF | TGTGCCAGCAGCTTAAGCAGTTTCCACGAGCAGTACTTC
TRBJ2-5 | TRBV9 | few | . | CASSVGGAQETQYF | TGTGCCAGCAGCGTAGGGGGAGCTCAAGAGACCCAGTACTTC
TRBJ2-3 | TRBV4-2 | few | TRBD2 | CASSQAASGGSTDTQYF | TGTGCCAGCAGCCAAGCTGCTAGCGGGGGTAGCACAGATACGCAGTATTTT
TRBJ2-1 | TRBV6-5 | few | . | CASSYSGDSYNEQFF | TGTGCCAGCAGTTACTCGGGGGACTCCTACAATGAGCAGTTCTTC
TRBJ2-3 | TRBV5-4 | . | . | CASLPRGSPSDTQYF | TGTGCCAGCTTACCCCGGGGCTCCCCTTCCGATACGCAGTATTTT
TRBJ2-1 | TRBV7-9 | . | . | CASSTTYRVGSNEQFF | TGTGCCAGCAGCACGACATACAGGGTAGGGTCCAATGAGCAGTTCTTC
TRBJ1-1 | TRBV28 | few | TRBD1 | CAGTRQGMNTEAFF | TGTGCCGGAACCAGACAGGGGATGAACACTGAAGCTTTCTTT
TRBJ2-5 | TRBV13 | . | . | CASSLGTEEETQYF | TGTGCCAGCAGCTTAGGGACAGAGGAAGAGACCCAGTACTTC
TRBJ2-7 | TRBV7-2 | few | TRBD1 | CASSLGTGGPSYEQYF | TGTGCCAGCAGCTTAGGGACAGGGGGCCCGTCCTACGAGCAGTACTTC
TRBJ2-5 | TRBV12-3/TRBV12-4 | . | . | CASTWASERETQYF | TGTGCCAGCACCTGGGCTAGCGAGCGGGAGACCCAGTACTTC
TRBJ1-2 | TRBV7-2 | few | . | CASSPSPGADYGYTF | TGTGCCAGCAGCCCATCCCCAGGGGCCGACTATGGCTACACCTTC
TRBJ2-3 | TRBV9 | few | . | CASSVDRAAPITDTQYF | TGTGCCAGCAGCGTAGATCGGGCGGCACCTATAACAGATACGCAGTATTTT
TRBJ2-1 | TRBV5-6 | many | TRBD1 | CASSPPGGSYNEQFF | TGTGCCAGCAGCCCCCCAGGGGGCTCCTACAATGAGCAGTTCTTC
TRBJ2-2 | TRBV4-1 | . | . | CASSQGPAGELFF | TGCGCCAGCAGCCAAGGGCCTGCCGGGGAGCTGTTTTTT
TRBJ1-2 | TRBV7-2 | . | . | CASSYFRDTYGYTF | TGTGCCAGCAGCTATTTTAGGGACACCTATGGCTACACCTTC
TRBJ2-7 | TRBV18 | . | TRBD2 | CASSPVGGPNEQYF | TGTGCCAGCTCTCCCGTGGGAGGGCCAAACGAGCAGTACTTC
TRBJ2-5 | TRBV2 | few | . | CASAYIQETQYF | TGTGCCAGCGCCTACATTCAAGAGACCCAGTACTTC
TRBJ2-1 | TRBV5-1 | many | . | CASSLDVEQFF | TGCGCCAGCAGCTTGGACGTTGAGCAGTTCTTC
TRBJ1-1 | TRBV21-1 | few | . | CASSKTGQGNTEAFF | TGTGCCAGCAGCAAAACCGGACAGGGGAACACTGAAGCTTTCTTT
TRBJ2-3 | TRBV6-2/TRBV6-3 | few | TRBD1 | CASSRTGQLLTDTQYF | TGTGCCAGCAGCCGGACAGGTCAACTACTCACAGATACGCAGTATTTT
TRBJ2-3 | TRBV5-4 | . | TRBD1 | CASRPQGARTDTQYF | TGTGCCAGCAGGCCACAGGGGGCGCGGACAGATACGCAGTATTTT
TRBJ2-1 | TRBV5-4 | few | TRBD2 | CASSLVVASGYNEQFF | TGTGCCAGCAGCTTGGTTGTGGCTAGCGGCTACAATGAGCAGTTCTTC
TRBJ1-2 | TRBV20-1 | few | . | CSARPGQSPYGYTF | TGCAGTGCTAGACCCGGACAGTCCCCCTATGGCTACACCTTC
TRBJ2-3 | TRBV5-1 | . | TRBD1 | CASSQDRGWDTQYF | TGCGCCAGCAGCCAGGACAGGGGTTGGGATACGCAGTATTTT
TRBJ2-5 | TRBV12-5 | few | TRBD2 | CASGQLAGGINEESQYF | TGTGCTAGTGGTCAACTAGCGGGGGGAATAAATGAAGAGAGCCAGTACTTC
TRBJ2-3 | TRBV7-3 | few | . | CASSLKGRPTDTQYF | TGTGCCAGCAGCTTAAAGGGCAGACCCACAGATACGCAGTATTTT